Each of the 3 T cell receptor beta chains below was sequenced from the same sample in a study of control samples from healthy donors and cancer patients. Some clones are missing from TCRdb's copy, which holds only in-frame ones; the method was immunoSEQ multiplex PCR. This table holds 100,000 to 150,000 clones, 91% found once. The sample was blood. Receptors originate from a man aged 18 to 30 in good health.

J is TRBJ1-4 and V is TRBV6-5, with D perhaps matching TRBD1 (6 bases). The CDR3 has 13 amino acids. Germline V gene data show CDR1 as MNHEY and CDR2 as SVGAGI. The germline V and J ends were trimmed by 6 bases and 5 bases, with 10 bases remaining between them. The CDR3 nucleotides are TGTGCCAGCAGGGGGGCCTTAAATGAAAAACTGTTTTTT. It is translated as CASRGALNEKLFF.

This clone was seen more than once but under ten times. The chain recombines TRBV6-6 with TRBJ1-4, with TRBD1 identical over 7 bases. V was clipped by 5 bases and J by 8 bases; unmatched bases: 11. In germline, CDR1 is MNHNY, CDR2 SVGAGI (reference sequence). This CDR3 spans 15 amino acids. The CDR3 is CASSPGTAIGEKLFF. CDR3 in DNA: TGTGCCAGCAGTCCCGGGACAGCGATTGGCGAAAAACTGTTTTTT.

The chain joins TRBV7-9 to TRBJ1-3; D unclear. Trimming shortened V by 4 bases and J by 0 bases, and 10 bases separated the two germline ends. The CDR3 extends over 15 amino acids. Per the germline V gene, CDR1 is SEHNR and CDR2 is FQNEAQ (reference sequence). CDR3 in DNA: TGTGCCAGCAGCTACGCTTACAGCTCTGGAAACACCATATATTTT. Translating gives CASSYAYSSGNTIYF.